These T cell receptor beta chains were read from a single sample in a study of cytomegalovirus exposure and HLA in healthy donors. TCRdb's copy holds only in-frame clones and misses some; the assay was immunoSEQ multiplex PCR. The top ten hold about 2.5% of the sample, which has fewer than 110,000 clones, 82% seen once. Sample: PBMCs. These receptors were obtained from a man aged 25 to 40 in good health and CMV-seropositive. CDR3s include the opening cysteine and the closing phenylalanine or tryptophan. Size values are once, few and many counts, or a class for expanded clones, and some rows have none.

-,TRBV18,CASSLEGPYNEQFF
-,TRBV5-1,CASSLGQEPEKLFF
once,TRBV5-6,CASSISGANGLTF
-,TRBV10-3,CATVQGDGYGYTF
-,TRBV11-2,CASSLASSPAEAFF
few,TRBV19,CASSPPAGGLDEQFF
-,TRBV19,CASSPRLAGGWSTDTQYF
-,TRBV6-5,CASSYGTGVSGELFF
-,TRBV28,CASSLFGGGAPYEQYF
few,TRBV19,CASSFSSGTYEQYF
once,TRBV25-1,CASSEEGGSPLHF
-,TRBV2,CASSEGRVTEAFF
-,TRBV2,CASSGRGGLWGGYTF
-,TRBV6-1,CASSEGLSADTQYF
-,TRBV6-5,CASGRPDRAYEQYF
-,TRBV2,CASSVSSTGGELFF
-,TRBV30,CAWRRNGNQPQHF
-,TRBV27,CASRTGAYNPLQQYF
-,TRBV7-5,CVRSLGRGNYGYTF
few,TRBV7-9,CSSSLPGGVTEAFF
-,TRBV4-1,CASSQLRGAYGYTF
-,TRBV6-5,CASYEAAGGTQYF
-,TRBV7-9,CASSLIMGITGVPQETQYF
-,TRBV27,CASSLGQGAETQYF
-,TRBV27,CASSLTTPYEQYF
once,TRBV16,CASSQSRGGTNEKLFF
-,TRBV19,CASSKAGGTDTQYF
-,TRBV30,CAWSVGQGSEKLFF
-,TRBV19,CASSTTGGTGNTIYF
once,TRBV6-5,CASKLGTDHTYEQYF
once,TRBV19,CASSPGQGFSYEQYF
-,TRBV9,CASSVAGTGSSETQYF
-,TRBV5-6,CASSSGTGSTYEQYF
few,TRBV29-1,CSVSPWQGATGELFF
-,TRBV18,CASSPSAALAEAFF
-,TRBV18,CASSSRTGANEKLFF
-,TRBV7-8,CASSRSDTQYF